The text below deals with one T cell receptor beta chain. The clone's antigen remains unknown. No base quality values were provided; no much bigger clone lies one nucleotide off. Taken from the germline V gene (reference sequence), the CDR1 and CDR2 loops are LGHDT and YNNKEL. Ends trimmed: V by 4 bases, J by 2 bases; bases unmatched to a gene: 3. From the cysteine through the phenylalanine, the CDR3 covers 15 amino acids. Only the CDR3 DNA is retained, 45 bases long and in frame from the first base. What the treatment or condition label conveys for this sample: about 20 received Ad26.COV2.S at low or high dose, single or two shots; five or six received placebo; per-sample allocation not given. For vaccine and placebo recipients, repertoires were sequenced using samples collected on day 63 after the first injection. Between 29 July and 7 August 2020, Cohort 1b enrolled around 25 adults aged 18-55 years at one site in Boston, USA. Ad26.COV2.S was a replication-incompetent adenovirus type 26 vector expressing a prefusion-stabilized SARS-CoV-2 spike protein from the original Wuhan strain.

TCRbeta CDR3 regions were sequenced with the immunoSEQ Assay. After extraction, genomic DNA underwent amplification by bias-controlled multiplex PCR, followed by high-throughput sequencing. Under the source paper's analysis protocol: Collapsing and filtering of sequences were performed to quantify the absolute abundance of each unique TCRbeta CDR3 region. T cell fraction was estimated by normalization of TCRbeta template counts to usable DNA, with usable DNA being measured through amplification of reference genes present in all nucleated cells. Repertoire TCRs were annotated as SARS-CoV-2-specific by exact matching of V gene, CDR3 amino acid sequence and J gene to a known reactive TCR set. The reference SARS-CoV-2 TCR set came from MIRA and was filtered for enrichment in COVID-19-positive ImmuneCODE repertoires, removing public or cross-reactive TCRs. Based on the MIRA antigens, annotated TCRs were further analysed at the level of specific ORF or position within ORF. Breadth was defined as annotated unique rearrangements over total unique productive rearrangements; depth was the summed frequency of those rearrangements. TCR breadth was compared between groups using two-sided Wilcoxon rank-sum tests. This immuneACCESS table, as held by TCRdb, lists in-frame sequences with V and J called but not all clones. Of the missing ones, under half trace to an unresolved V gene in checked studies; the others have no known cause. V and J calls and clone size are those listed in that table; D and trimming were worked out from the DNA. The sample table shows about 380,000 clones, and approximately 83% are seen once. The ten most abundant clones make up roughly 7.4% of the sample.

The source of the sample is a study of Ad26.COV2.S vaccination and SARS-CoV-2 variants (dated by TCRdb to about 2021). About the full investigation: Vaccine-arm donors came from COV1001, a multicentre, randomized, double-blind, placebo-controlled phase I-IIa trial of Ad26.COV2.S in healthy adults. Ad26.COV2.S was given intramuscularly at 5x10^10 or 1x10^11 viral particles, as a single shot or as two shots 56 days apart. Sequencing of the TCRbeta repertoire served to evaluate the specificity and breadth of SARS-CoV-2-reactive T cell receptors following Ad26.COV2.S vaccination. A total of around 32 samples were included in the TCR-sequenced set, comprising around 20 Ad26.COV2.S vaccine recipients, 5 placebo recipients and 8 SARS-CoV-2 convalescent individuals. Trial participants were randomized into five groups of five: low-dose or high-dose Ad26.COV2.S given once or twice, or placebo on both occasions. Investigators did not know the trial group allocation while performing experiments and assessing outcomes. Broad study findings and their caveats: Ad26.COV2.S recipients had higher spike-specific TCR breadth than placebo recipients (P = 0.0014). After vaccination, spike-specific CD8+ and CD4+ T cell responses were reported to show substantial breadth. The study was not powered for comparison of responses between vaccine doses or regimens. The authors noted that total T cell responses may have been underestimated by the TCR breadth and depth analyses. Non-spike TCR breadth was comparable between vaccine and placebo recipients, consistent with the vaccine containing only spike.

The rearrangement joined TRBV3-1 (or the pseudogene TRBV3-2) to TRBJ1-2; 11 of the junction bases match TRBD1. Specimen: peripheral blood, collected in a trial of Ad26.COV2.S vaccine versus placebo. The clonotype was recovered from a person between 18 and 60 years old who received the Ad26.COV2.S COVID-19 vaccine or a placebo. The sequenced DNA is TGTGCCAGCAGCCCTCGGACAGGGGGCAACTATGGCTACACCTTC. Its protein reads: CASSPRTGGNYGYTF.